The sequence of this T cell receptor beta chain was determined in a study of sequential checkpoint blockade in melanoma. The wider study: Both treatment sequences were followed by maintenance nivolumab.

The sample's treatment: randomized to nivolumab then ipilimumab (arm A) or the reverse (arm B). None of the patients previously received DNA-damaging chemotherapy. Live CD3+CD8+ CD19− CD56− cells were sorted from PBMCs. Repertoires were generated with immunoSEQ multiplex PCR, while TCRdb's copy carries only in-frame clones and drops some. Here the sample spans fewer than 15,000 clones, about 56% being singletons. This receptor was obtained from a human donor with melanoma. The source was CD8+ T cells sorted from blood (inferred from file names), collected from a patient given nivolumab and ipilimumab in sequence.

CDR3 sequence reads: CASSTYTGELFF. CDR3 nucleotide sequence: TGTGCCAGCAGCACATATACCGGGGAGCTGTTTTTT. The gene calls are TRBV13 and TRBJ2-2; D remains unclear. The germline gives CDR1 PRHDT, CDR2 FYEKMQ (reference sequence). V was pared by 5 bases and J by 5 bases, with 6 bases between. The length of the CDR3 is 12 residues.